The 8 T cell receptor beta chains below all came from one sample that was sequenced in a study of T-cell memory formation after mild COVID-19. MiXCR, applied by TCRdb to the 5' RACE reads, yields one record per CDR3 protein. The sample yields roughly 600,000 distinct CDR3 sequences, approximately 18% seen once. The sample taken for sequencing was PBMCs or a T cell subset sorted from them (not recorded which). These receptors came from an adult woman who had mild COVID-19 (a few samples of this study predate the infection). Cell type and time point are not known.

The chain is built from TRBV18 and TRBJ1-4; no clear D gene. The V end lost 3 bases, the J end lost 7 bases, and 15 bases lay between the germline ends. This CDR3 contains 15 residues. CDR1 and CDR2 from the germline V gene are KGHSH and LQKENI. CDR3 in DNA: TGTGCCAGCTCACCCCGACCCCCTGAGGGTGAAAAACTGTTTTTT. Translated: CASSPRPPEGEKLFF.

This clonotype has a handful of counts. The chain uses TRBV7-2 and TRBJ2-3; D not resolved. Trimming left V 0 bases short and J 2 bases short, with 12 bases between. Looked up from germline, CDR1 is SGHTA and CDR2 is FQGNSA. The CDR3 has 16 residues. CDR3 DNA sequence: TGTGCCAGCAGCTTAGCGCCCCCGGGTTACACAGATACGCAGTATTTT. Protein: CASSLAPPGYTDTQYF.

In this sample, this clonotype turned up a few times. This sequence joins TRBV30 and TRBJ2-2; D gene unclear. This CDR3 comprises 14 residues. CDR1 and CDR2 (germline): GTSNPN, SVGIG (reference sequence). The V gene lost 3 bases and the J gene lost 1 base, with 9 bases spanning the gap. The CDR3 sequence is CAWRAGMNTGELFF. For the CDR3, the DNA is TGTGCCTGGAGGGCTGGTATGAACACCGGGGAGCTGTTTTTT.

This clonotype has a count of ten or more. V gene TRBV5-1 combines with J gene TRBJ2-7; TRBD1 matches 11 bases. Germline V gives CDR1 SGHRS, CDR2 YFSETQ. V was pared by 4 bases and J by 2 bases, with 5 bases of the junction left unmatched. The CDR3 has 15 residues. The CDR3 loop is CASSPRTGGAYEQYF. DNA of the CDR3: TGCGCCAGCAGCCCGAGGACAGGGGGCGCCTACGAGCAGTACTTC.

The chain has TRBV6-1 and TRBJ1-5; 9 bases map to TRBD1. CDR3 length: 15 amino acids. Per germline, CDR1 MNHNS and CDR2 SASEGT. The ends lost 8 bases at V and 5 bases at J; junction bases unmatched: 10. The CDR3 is CASGVMGQGYQPQHF. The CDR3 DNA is TGTGCCAGCGGAGTGATGGGACAGGGTTATCAGCCCCAGCATTTT.

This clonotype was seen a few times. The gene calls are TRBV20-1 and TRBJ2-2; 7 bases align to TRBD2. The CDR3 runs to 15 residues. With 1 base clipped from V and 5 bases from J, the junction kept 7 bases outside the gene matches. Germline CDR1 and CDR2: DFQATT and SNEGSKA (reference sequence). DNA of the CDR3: TGCAGTGCTAGAGCTGCGGGAGCCCTAACCGGGGAGCTGTTTTTT. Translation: CSARAAGALTGELFF.

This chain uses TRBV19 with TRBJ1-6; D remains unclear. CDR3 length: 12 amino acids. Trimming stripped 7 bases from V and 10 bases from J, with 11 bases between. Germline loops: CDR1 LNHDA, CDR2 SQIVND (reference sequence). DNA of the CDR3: TGTGCCAGTAACGGCAGGAACTCACCCCTCCACTTT. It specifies CASNGRNSPLHF. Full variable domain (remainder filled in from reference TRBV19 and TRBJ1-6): DGGITQSPKYLFRKEGQNVTLSCEQNLNHDAMYWYRQDPGQGLRLIYYSQIVNDFQKGDIAEGYSVSREKKESFPLTVTSAQKNPTAFYLCASNGRNSPLHFGNGTRLTVT.

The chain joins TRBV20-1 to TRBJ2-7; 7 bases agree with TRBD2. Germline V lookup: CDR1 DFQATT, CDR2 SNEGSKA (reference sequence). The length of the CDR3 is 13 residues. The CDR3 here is CVTPGLTPYEQYF. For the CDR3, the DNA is TGCGTGACTCCGGGACTAACACCCTACGAGCAGTACTTC.